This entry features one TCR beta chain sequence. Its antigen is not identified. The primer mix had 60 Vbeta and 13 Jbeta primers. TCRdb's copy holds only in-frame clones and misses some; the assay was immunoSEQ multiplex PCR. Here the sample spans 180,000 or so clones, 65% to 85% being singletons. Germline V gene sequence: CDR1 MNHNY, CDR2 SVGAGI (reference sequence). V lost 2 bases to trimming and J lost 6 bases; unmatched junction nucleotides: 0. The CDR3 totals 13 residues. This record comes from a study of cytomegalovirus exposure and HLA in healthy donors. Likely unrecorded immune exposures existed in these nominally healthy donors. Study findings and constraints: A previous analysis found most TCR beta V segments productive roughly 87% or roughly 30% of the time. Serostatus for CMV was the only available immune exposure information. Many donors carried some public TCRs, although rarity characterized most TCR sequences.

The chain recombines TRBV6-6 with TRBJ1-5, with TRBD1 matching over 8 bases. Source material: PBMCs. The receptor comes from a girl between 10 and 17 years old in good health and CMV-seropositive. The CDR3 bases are TGTGCCAGCAGTTACCAGGGGGCTCAGCCCCAGCATTTT. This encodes CASSYQGAQPQHF.